These 16 T cell receptor beta chains were all obtained from the same sample, sequenced in a study of shared clonotypes between healthy human individuals. Clones were sequenced by immunoSEQ multiplex PCR, and TCRdb holds only the in-frame ones, with some missing. The sample carries 550,000 to 750,000 clones, 92% recorded once. Naive CD8 isolation took CD45RO-negative cells positively selected for CCR7 and excluded terminally differentiated effector memory CD45RA+ cells. Sequencing used naive CD8+ T cells sorted from blood. These TCRs come from a man aged 25 to 40 in good health.

This rearrangement joins TRBV28 to TRBJ2-1; 9 bases match TRBD1. The CDR3 covers 16 residues. The junction had 8 bases not matched to a gene; V was cut back by 5 bases and J by 3 bases. Germline CDR1 is MDHEN and CDR2 is SYDVKM. As DNA, the CDR3 is TGTGCCAGCAGTAGGACCGGGACAGGGTTCTACAATGAGCAGTTCTTC. It is translated as CASSRTGTGFYNEQFF.

V is TRBV15 and J is TRBJ2-7; a weak D match, TRBD2 (5 bases). The CDR3 spans 17 residues. Germline V gene data show CDR1 as LNHNV and CDR2 as YYDKDF (reference sequence). V dropped 0 bases and J dropped 2 bases, with 17 bases sitting between them. CDR3 coding DNA: TGTGCCACCAGCAGAGATCAGTTAAGCGGAGCACCCTACGAGCAGTACTTC. It specifies CATSRDQLSGAPYEQYF.

The chain uses TRBV27 and TRBJ1-5; tentatively, D is TRBD1 (6 bases). Trimming left V 6 bases short and J 1 base short, with 10 bases between. CDR3 size: 14 residues. CDR1 and CDR2 from the germline V gene are MNHEY and SMNVEV (reference sequence). CDR3 residues: CASRSDSSNQPQHF. CDR3 bases: TGTGCCAGCAGATCGGACAGCAGCAATCAGCCCCAGCATTTT.

V is TRBV27 and J is TRBJ2-7, with D perhaps matching TRBD1 or TRBD2 (6 bases each). The CDR3 has 12 amino acids. CDR1 is MNHEY, CDR2 SMNVEV, per germline (reference sequence). V dropped 6 bases and J dropped 12 bases, with 18 bases sitting between them. The CDR3 loop is CASRVGSGGRYF. The CDR3 bases are TGTGCCAGCAGGGTGGGGTCCGGGGGCCGGTACTTC.

The chain employs TRBV10-3 and TRBJ1-5; D is unresolved. This CDR3 is built from 17 residues. Germline V gene lookup returns CDR1 ENHRY and CDR2 SYGVKD. Trimming took 0 bases from V and 4 from J, leaving 16 bases between them. The CDR3 sequence is CAISESVGSRSNQPQHF. In nucleotides, the CDR3 is TGTGCCATCAGTGAGTCTGTAGGCAGTAGGTCAAATCAGCCCCAGCATTTT.

The table lists this clone with a count of one. This chain links TRBV5-8 with TRBJ2-1, with D possibly being TRBD2 (6 bases). This CDR3 has 14 amino acids. The germline CDR1 and CDR2 sequences are SGHTS and YDEGEE. Trimming took off 3 bases at V and 5 bases at J, with 12 bases between the two ends. For the CDR3, the DNA is TGTGCCAGCAGCTCCCCGGGAGCGGACAATGAGCAGTTCTTC. Translating gives CASSSPGADNEQFF.

Written as DNA, the CDR3 is TGCAGCGTTGAAGATCGGACTAGCCTTGAGCAGTACTTC. It codes for CSVEDRTSLEQYF. The chain recombines TRBV29-1 with TRBJ2-7, with 8 positions matching TRBD2. CDR3 length: 13 amino acids. Germline CDR1 and CDR2: SQVTM and ANQGSEA. V lost 0 bases, J lost 7 bases, and 5 bases stayed unmatched.

The V gene is TRBV28, the J gene TRBJ2-5; D might be TRBD2 (6 bases). From germline, CDR1 is MDHEN and CDR2 SYDVKM. There are 15 residues in the CDR3. Trimming stripped 3 bases from V and 2 bases from J, with 13 bases between. DNA of the CDR3: TGTGCCAGCAGTTTCATCTCTGCGGGACAAGAGACCCAGTACTTC. Its translation: CASSFISAGQETQYF.

This chain connects TRBV27 to TRBJ2-7; 7 bases are shared with TRBD2. The CDR3 has 15 amino acids. V was clipped by 1 base and J by 2 bases; unmatched bases: 5. Germline CDR1 reads MNHEY; CDR2 reads SMNVEV (reference sequence). CDR3 in amino acids: CASSLLAGLPYEQYF. The CDR3 DNA reads TGTGCCAGCAGTTTATTAGCGGGTTTACCCTACGAGCAGTACTTC.

The V and J genes are TRBV18 and TRBJ1-1; tentatively, D is TRBD1 (5 bases). The germline V and J ends were trimmed by 4 bases and 3 bases, with 12 bases remaining between them. Germline CDR1 KGHSH, CDR2 LQKENI. The CDR3 is made up of 14 amino acids. The CDR3, as DNA: TGTGCCAGCTCACGAGGGGAGGCGGACACTGAAGCTTTCTTT. Protein sequence: CASSRGEADTEAFF. Full variable domain (missing parts from reference TRBV18 and TRBJ1-1): NAGVMQNPRHLVRRRGQEARLRCSPMKGHSHVYWYRQLPEEGLKFMVYLQKENIIDESGMPKERFSAEFPKEGPSILRIQQVVRGDSAAYFCASSRGEADTEAFFGQGTRLTVV.

This chain uses TRBV6-1 with TRBJ1-2; 7 bases match TRBD1. CDR1 is MNHNS and CDR2 is SASEGT in the germline V gene. V was clipped by 2 bases and J by 2 bases; unmatched bases: 8. The CDR3 has 16 amino acids. The CDR3 loop is CASSEWWTGQNYGYTF. In DNA, the CDR3 is TGTGCCAGCAGTGAATGGTGGACGGGACAGAACTATGGCTACACCTTC.

The chain combines TRBV19 with TRBJ1-1; TRBD1 aligns across 7 bases. J lost 1 base, V lost 4 bases, and 6 bases had no gene match. Germline V gene sequence: CDR1 LNHDA, CDR2 SQIVND (reference sequence). The CDR3 runs to 15 residues. The CDR3 DNA sequence: TGTGCCAGTAGTAGAAACAGGGGCCAGAACACTGAAGCTTTCTTT. Its translation: CASSRNRGQNTEAFF.

This chain joins TRBV7-2 and TRBJ2-5; TRBD2 might be the D (6 bases). Germline CDR1 reads SGHTA; CDR2 reads FQGNSA. CDR3 length equals 16 residues. V shed 3 bases and J shed 4 bases, with 18 bases lying between them. CDR3: CASSFPKRGTGETQYF. CDR3 sequence (DNA): TGTGCCAGCAGCTTTCCCAAACGCGGGACTGGAGAGACCCAGTACTTC.

The DNA of the CDR3 is TGTGCCAGCACCGAAGGTAGCAGGGGGACCTACGAGCAGTACTTC. Its translation is CASTEGSRGTYEQYF. V is TRBV2 and J is TRBJ2-7; TRBD1 agrees at 7 bases. The CDR3 is 15 amino acids. The germline V gene encodes CDR1 SNHLY and CDR2 FYNNEI. V dropped 7 bases and J dropped 2; count of bases not matched to a gene: 11.

The chain uses TRBV14 and TRBJ2-7; 11 positions agree with TRBD2. V lost 3 bases, J lost 3 bases, and 4 bases stayed unmatched. This CDR3 has 15 amino acids. Germline CDR1 and CDR2: SGHDN and FVKESK. CDR3 in amino acids: CASSQLAGGHYEQYF. The DNA for the CDR3 is TGTGCCAGCAGCCAGCTAGCGGGAGGCCACTACGAGCAGTACTTC.

V usage is TRBV27 and J usage is TRBJ1-1; D unclear. Germline CDR1 MNHEY, CDR2 SMNVEV (reference sequence). V was clipped by 5 bases and J by 1 base, with 11 bases between them. The CDR3 totals 14 residues. CDR3 sequence reads: CASSLLIGNTEAFF. The CDR3 DNA is TGTGCCAGCAGTCTTTTAATCGGGAACACTGAAGCTTTCTTT.